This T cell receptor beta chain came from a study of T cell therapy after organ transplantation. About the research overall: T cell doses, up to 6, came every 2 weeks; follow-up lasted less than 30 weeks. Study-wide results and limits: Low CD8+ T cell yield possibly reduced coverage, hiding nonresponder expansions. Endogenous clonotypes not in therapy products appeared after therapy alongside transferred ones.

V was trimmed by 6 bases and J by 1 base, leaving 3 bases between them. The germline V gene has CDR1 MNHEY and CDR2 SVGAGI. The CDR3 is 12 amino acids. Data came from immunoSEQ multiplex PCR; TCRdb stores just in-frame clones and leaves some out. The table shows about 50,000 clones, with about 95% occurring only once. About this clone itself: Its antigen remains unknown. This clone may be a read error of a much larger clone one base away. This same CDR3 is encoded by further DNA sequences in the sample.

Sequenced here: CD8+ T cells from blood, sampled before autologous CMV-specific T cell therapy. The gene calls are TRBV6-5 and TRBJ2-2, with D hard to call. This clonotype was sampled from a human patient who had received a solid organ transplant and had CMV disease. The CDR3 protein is CASRENTGELFF. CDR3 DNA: TGTGCCAGCAGAGAGAACACCGGGGAGCTGTTTTTT.